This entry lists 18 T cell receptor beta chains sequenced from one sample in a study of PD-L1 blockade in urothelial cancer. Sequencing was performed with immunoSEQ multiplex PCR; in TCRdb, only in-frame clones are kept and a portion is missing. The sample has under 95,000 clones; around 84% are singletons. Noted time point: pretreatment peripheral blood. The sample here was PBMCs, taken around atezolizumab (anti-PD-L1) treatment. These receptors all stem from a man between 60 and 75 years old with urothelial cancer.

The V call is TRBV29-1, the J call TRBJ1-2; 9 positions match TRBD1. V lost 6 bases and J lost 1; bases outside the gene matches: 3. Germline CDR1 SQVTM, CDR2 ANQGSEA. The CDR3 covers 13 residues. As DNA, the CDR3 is TGCAGCGTGGGGGGACAGGGTAACTATGGCTACACCTTC. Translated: CSVGGQGNYGYTF.

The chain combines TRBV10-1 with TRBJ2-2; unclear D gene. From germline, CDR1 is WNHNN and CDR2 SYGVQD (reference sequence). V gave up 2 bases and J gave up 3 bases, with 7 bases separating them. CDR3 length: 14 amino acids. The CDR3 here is CASSEAGDTGELFF. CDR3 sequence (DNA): TGCGCCAGCAGTGAGGCTGGAGACACCGGGGAGCTGTTTTTT.

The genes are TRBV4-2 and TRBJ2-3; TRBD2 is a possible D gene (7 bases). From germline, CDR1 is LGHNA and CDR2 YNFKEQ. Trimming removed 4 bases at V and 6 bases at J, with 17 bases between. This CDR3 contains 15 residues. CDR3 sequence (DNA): TGTGCCAGCAGCCGGGTCGGAGGGGGGGCGGATACGCAGTATTTT. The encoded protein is CASSRVGGGADTQYF.

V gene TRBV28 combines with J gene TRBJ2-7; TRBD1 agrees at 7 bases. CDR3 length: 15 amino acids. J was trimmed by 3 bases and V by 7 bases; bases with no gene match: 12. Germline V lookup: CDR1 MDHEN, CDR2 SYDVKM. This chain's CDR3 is CASNPAGQGDYEQYF. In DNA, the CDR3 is TGTGCCAGCAACCCGGCCGGGCAGGGGGACTACGAGCAGTACTTC.

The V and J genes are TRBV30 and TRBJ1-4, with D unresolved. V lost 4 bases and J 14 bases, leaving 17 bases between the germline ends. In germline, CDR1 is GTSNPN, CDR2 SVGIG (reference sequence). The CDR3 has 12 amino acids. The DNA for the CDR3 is TGTGCCTGGATCAATAAGGCCGGCAGGCTGTTTTTT. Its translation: CAWINKAGRLFF.

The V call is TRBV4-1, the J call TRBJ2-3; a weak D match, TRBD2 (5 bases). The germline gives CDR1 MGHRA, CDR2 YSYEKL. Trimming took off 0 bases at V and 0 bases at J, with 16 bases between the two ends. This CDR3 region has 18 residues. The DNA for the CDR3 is TGCGCCAGCAGCCAAGATAAGGTGTTAGCGAGGAGCACAGATACGCAGTATTTT. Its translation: CASSQDKVLARSTDTQYF.

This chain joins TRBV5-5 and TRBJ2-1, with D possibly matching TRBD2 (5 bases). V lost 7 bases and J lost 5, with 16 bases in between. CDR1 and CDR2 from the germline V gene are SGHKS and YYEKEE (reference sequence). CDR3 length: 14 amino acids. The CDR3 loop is CASSDGEMNNEQFF. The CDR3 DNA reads TGTGCCAGCTCGGACGGGGAAATGAACAATGAGCAGTTCTTC.

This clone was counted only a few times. CDR3 region: CSVGQGVGYTF. The CDR3 DNA is TGCAGCGTTGGACAGGGAGTTGGCTACACCTTC. The J gene is TRBJ1-2, the V gene TRBV29-1; 7 bases fit TRBD1. The CDR3 has 11 residues. Germline V gene data show CDR1 as SQVTM and CDR2 as ANQGSEA. V dropped 4 bases and J dropped 7; count of bases not matched to a gene: 3.

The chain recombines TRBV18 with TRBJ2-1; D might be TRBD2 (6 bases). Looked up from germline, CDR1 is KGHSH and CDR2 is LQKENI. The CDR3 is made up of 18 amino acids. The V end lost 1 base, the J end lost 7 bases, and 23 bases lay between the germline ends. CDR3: CASSPREAARRSDNEQFF. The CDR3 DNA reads TGTGCCAGCTCACCACGGGAGGCAGCACGGAGATCCGATAATGAGCAGTTCTTC.

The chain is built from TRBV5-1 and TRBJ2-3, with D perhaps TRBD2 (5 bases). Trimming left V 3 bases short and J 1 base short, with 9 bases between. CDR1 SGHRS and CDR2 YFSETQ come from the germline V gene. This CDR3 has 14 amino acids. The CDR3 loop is CASSSGSRTDTQYF. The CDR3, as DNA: TGCGCCAGCAGCTCGGGATCCCGCACAGATACGCAGTATTTT.

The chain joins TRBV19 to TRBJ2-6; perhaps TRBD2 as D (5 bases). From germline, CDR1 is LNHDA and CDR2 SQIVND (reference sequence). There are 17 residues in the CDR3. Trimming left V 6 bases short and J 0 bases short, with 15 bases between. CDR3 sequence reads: CASSHGRGHSGANVLTF. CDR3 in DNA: TGTGCCAGTAGCCATGGACGGGGTCACTCTGGGGCCAACGTCCTGACTTTC.

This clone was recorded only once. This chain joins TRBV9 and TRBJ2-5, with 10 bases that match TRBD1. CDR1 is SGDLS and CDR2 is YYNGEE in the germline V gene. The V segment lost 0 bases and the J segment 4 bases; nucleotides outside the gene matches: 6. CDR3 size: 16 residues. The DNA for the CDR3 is TGTGCCAGCAGCGTAGTTAGAGGACAGGGGGGAGAGACCCAGTACTTC. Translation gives CASSVVRGQGGETQYF.

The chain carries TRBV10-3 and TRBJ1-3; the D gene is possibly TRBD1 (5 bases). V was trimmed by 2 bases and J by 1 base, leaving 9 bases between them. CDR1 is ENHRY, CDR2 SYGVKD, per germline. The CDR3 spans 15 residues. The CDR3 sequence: CAISEQGGSGNTIYF. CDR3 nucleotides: TGTGCCATCAGTGAGCAGGGAGGATCTGGAAACACCATATATTTT.

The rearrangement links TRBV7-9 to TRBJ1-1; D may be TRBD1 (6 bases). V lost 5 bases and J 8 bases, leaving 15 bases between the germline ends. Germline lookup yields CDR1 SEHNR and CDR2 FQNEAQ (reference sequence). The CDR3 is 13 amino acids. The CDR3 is CASSVETGLEAFF. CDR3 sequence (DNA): TGTGCCAGCAGCGTAGAGACAGGATTAGAAGCTTTCTTT.

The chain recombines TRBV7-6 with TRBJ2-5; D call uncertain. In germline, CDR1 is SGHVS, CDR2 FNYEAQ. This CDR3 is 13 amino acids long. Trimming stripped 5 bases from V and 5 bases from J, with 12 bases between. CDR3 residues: CASSRSPEETQYF. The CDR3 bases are TGTGCCAGCAGCAGGAGCCCGGAGGAGACCCAGTACTTC. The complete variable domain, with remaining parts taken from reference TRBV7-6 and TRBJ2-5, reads GAGVSQSPRYKVTKRGQDVALRCDPISGHVSLYWYRQALGQGPEFLTYFNYEAQQDKSGLPNDRFSAERPEGSISTLTIQRTEQRDSAMYRCASSRSPEETQYFGPGTRLLVL.

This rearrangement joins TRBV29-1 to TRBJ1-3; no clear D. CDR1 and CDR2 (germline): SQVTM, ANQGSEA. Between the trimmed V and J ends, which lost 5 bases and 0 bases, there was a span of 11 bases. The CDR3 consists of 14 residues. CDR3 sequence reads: CSVSTASSGNTIYF. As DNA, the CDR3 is TGCAGCGTTTCGACGGCTAGCTCTGGAAACACCATATATTTT.

CDR3: CASSLANGRAYNEQFF. CDR3 bases: TGCGCCAGCAGCTTGGCCAACGGGAGGGCGTACAATGAGCAGTTCTTC. The rearrangement joins TRBV5-1 to TRBJ2-1; 8 nucleotides line up with TRBD2. The CDR3 consists of 16 residues. The trim removed 0 bases at V and 4 bases at J, leaving 6 bases unmatched. CDR1 is SGHRS, CDR2 YFSETQ, per germline.

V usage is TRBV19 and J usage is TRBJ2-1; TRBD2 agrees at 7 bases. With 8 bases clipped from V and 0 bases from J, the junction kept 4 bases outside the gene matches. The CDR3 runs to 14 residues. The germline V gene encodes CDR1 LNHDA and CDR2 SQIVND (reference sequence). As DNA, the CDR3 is TGTGCCAGTCGGGGGGTTAGCTCCTACAATGAGCAGTTCTTC. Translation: CASRGVSSYNEQFF.